This TCR beta chain is from a study of control samples from healthy donors and cancer patients. This clone has only one observation. CDR1 is SGDLS, CDR2 YYNGEE, per germline. CDR3 length: 19 residues. V shed 4 bases, J shed 4 bases, and the junction held 17 bases outside the gene matches. Clones were sequenced by immunoSEQ multiplex PCR, and TCRdb holds only the in-frame ones, with some missing. The repertoire holds some 97,000 clones, with about 88% as singletons. The receptor's source is a woman between 50 and 59 years old in good health. The chain links TRBV9 to TRBJ2-3; 11 bases match TRBD2. The sample comprised blood. Here the CDR3 DNA reads TGTGCCAGCAGCCGACCTAAGGGACTAGCGGAAGGGCCCGCAGATACGCAGTATTTT. Amino acids: CASSRPKGLAEGPADTQYF. The complete variable domain, with remaining parts taken from reference TRBV9 and TRBJ2-3, reads DSGVTQTPKHLITATGQRVTLRCSPRSGDLSVYWYQQSLDQGLQFLIQYYNGEERAKGNILERFSAQQFPDLHSELNLSSLELGDSALYFCASSRPKGLAEGPADTQYFGPGTRLTVL.